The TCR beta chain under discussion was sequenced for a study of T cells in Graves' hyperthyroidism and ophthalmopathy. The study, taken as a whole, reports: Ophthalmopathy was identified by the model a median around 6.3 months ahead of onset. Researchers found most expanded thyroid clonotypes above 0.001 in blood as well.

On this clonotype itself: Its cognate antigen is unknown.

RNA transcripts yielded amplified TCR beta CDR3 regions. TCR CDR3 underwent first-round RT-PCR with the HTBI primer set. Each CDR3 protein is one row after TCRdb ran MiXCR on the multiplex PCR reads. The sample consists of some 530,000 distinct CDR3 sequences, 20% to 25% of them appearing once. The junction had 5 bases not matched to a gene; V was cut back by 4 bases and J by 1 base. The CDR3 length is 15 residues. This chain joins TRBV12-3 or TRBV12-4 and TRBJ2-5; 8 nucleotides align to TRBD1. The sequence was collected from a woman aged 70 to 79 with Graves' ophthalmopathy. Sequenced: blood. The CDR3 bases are TGTGCCAGCAGTTCGCAGGGGGCTTTCCAAGAGACCCAGTACTTC. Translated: CASSSQGAFQETQYF.